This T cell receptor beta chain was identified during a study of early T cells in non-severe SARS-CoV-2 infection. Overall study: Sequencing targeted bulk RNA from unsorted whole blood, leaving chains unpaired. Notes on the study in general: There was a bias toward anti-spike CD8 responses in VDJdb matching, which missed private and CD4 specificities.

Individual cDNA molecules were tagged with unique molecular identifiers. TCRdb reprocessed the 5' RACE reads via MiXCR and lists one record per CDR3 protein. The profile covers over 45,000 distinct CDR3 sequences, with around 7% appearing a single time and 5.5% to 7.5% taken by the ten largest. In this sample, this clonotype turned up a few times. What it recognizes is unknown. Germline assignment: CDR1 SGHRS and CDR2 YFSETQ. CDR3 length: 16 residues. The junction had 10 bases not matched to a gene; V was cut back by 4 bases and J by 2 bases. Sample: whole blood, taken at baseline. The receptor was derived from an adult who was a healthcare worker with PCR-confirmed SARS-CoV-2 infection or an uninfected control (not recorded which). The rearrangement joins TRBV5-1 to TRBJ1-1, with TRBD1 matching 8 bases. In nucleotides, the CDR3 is TGCGCCAGCAGCCAACAAGGGACAGGCACTAACACTGAAGCTTTCTTT. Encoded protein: CASSQQGTGTNTEAFF.